The 16 T cell receptor beta chains in this list originate from one sample, sequenced in a study of shared clonotypes between healthy human individuals. Assay used: immunoSEQ multiplex PCR; TCRdb lists only in-frame clones, some missing. The table lists some 2 million clones, about 95% of them singletons, with approximately 1% in the top ten. Naive-designated CD8 cells lacked CD45RO, were positively enriched for CCR7, and omitted terminally differentiated effector memory CD45RA+ cells. The sequencing sample was made of naive CD8+ T cells sorted from blood. These receptors came from a man between 18 and 35 years old in good health.

The V gene is TRBV9, the J gene TRBJ2-1; D could derive from TRBD1 or TRBD2 (6 bases each). CDR1 and CDR2 from the germline V gene are SGDLS and YYNGEE. V lost 0 bases and J lost 13, with 11 bases in between. The CDR3 length is 12 residues. The CDR3 nucleotides read TGTGCCAGCAGCGTAGAGGGGGGACACCAGTTCTTC. Protein product: CASSVEGGHQFF.

This clone was recorded a few times. This chain joins TRBV5-4 and TRBJ1-2; 10 positions agree with TRBD1. CDR1 and CDR2 from the germline V gene are SGHNT and YYREEE (reference sequence). The CDR3 contains 14 residues. The V segment lost 4 bases and the J segment 6 bases; nucleotides outside the gene matches: 6. The CDR3 region has the DNA TGTGCCAGCAGCGCCGACAGGGGGCAGAATGGCTACACCTTC. Its protein is CASSADRGQNGYTF.

The chain couples TRBV7-9 to TRBJ2-1, with 13 bases lining up with TRBD2. Germline CDR1 is SEHNR and CDR2 is FQNEAQ (reference sequence). This CDR3 spans 16 amino acids. Trimming at V came to 5 bases and at J to 8 bases, leaving 9 bases not matched to a gene. CDR3 DNA sequence: TGTGCCAGCAGCCGCATAGGACTAGCGGGAGAAGATGAGCAGTTCTTC. As protein: CASSRIGLAGEDEQFF.

V gene TRBV15 combines with J gene TRBJ1-2; 10 bases match TRBD1. This CDR3 has 18 residues. V lost 0 bases to trimming and J lost 1 base; unmatched junction nucleotides: 8. CDR1 is LNHNV, CDR2 YYDKDF, per germline (reference sequence). CDR3 nucleotides: TGTGCCACCAGCAGAGATTCTGTCCGGGACAGGGGTAACTATGGCTACACCTTC. Translated: CATSRDSVRDRGNYGYTF.

J is TRBJ2-7 and V is TRBV19; 7 nucleotides agree with TRBD1. The CDR3 contains 15 residues. Germline loops: CDR1 LNHDA, CDR2 SQIVND (reference sequence). V trimming: 5 bases; J trimming: 2 bases; junction bases outside the gene matches: 9. The CDR3 loop reads CASSVGTAVTYEQYF. The DNA of the CDR3 is TGTGCCAGTAGTGTCGGGACAGCAGTTACCTACGAGCAGTACTTC.

The chain uses TRBV30 and TRBJ2-1; TRBD2 matches at 9 bases. The CDR3 length is 15 residues. Looked up from germline, CDR1 is GTSNPN and CDR2 is SVGIG (reference sequence). V was clipped by 0 bases and J by 8 bases; unmatched bases: 8. The CDR3 DNA reads as TGTGCCTGGAGTGTAGGGCTAGCGGGAAGGGATGAGCAGTTCTTC. It encodes CAWSVGLAGRDEQFF.

This chain joins TRBV4-1 and TRBJ2-7, with 8 bases matching TRBD1. The CDR3 has 15 amino acids. The V gene end was trimmed by 2 bases and the J gene end by 3 bases; junction bases not matched to a gene: 6. Germline loops: CDR1 MGHRA, CDR2 YSYEKL. This chain's CDR3 is CASSQQQGAHYEQYF. DNA for the CDR3: TGCGCCAGCAGCCAACAGCAGGGGGCCCACTACGAGCAGTACTTC.

The V call is TRBV13, the J call TRBJ1-3; 10 bases match TRBD1. CDR1 is PRHDT and CDR2 is FYEKMQ in the germline V gene (reference sequence). The ends lost 6 bases at V and 2 bases at J; junction bases unmatched: 4. The CDR3 spans 15 residues. CDR3 sequence: CASRAGQGTGNTIYF. CDR3 sequence (DNA): TGTGCCAGCAGGGCGGGACAGGGGACTGGAAACACCATATATTTT.

As regards this clone: An end of the junction differs from the germline gene, which may be a read error. This sequence joins TRBV27 and TRBJ1-1; D is possibly TRBD1 (5 bases). From germline, CDR1 is MNHEY and CDR2 SMNVEV (reference sequence). The CDR3 spans 14 residues. CDR3 protein: CASSIGGDGTDAFF. In nucleotides, the CDR3 is TGTGCCAGCAGTATCGGAGGGGATGGGACTGATGCTTTCTTT.

In regard to this clone: The sample has other DNA sequences that encode this CDR3 too. The V call is TRBV19, the J call TRBJ2-7; D is unclear. Trimming removed 3 bases at V and 5 bases at J, with 11 bases between. This CDR3 has 13 residues. The V gene's germline CDR1 is LNHDA and CDR2 SQIVND (reference sequence). The CDR3 DNA follows: TGTGCCAGTAGTATCGCTAGTTCGAACGAGCAGTACTTC. It encodes CASSIASSNEQYF.

V is TRBV6-5 and J is TRBJ2-5; D unclear. The V end was cut by 4 bases, the J end by 5 bases, with 8 bases between. CDR3 length: 12 residues. From germline, CDR1 is MNHEY and CDR2 SVGAGI. The CDR3 nucleotides are TGTGCCAGCAGTTTCCCCCCGGAGACCCAGTACTTC. It yields the protein CASSFPPETQYF.

About this clone itself: The sample contains more than one DNA sequence encoding this CDR3. This rearrangement joins TRBV5-1 to TRBJ2-7; a weak D match, TRBD2 (5 bases). The ends were cut back, 2 bases at V and 2 bases at J, with 8 bases in the middle. CDR3 length: 13 residues. Per germline, CDR1 SGHRS and CDR2 YFSETQ. The CDR3 nucleotides are TGCGCCAGCAGCTTCGGACTGGCCTACGAGCAGTACTTC. Translating gives CASSFGLAYEQYF.

The genes are TRBV7-9 and TRBJ2-1, with 9 positions matching TRBD2. The trim removed 1 base at V and 4 bases at J, leaving 2 bases unmatched. This CDR3 has 15 residues. In germline, CDR1 is SEHNR, CDR2 FQNEAQ (reference sequence). The CDR3: CASSLGLAGYNEQFF. The CDR3 nucleotides are TGTGCCAGCAGCTTAGGGCTAGCGGGGTACAATGAGCAGTTCTTC.

This chain uses TRBV13 with TRBJ2-5, with 12 bases lining up with TRBD2. CDR1 is PRHDT and CDR2 is FYEKMQ in the germline V gene (reference sequence). V lost 0 bases and J lost 1; bases outside the gene matches: 0. CDR3 length equals 16 residues. The CDR3 sequence: CASSLGGLAGQETQYF. CDR3 sequence (DNA): TGTGCCAGCAGCTTAGGGGGACTAGCGGGCCAAGAGACCCAGTACTTC.

V usage is TRBV18 and J usage is TRBJ2-2; D unclear. V dropped 2 bases and J dropped 3 bases, with 13 bases sitting between them. The CDR3 has 16 amino acids. Per the germline V gene, CDR1 is KGHSH and CDR2 is LQKENI. The CDR3 nucleotides are TGTGCCAGCTCACCAGCACACACACCCTACACCGGGGAGCTGTTTTTT. This translates into CASSPAHTPYTGELFF.

This sequence joins TRBV6-1 and TRBJ2-2, with D perhaps TRBD2 (7 bases). Trimming removed 2 bases at V and 3 bases at J, with 13 bases between. Germline CDR1 MNHNS, CDR2 SASEGT. The CDR3 is 16 amino acids. The CDR3 sequence is CASSELAGADTGELFF. CDR3 nucleotide sequence: TGTGCCAGCAGTGAATTGGCGGGGGCCGACACCGGGGAGCTGTTTTTT.